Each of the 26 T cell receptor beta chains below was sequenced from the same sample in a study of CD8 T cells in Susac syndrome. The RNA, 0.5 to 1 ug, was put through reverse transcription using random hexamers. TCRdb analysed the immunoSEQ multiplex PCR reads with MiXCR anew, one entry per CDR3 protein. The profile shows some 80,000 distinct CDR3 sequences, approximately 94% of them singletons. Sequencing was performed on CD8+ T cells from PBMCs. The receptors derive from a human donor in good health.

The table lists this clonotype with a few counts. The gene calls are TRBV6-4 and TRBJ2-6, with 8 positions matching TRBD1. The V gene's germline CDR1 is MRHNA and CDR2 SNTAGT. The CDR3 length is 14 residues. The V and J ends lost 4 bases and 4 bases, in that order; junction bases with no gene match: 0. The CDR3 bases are TGTGCCAGCAGTGGACAGGGGGGGGCCAACGTCCTGACTTTC. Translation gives CASSGQGGANVLTF.

The CDR3 is CASSYGRGNTGELFF. The DNA for the CDR3 is TGTGCCAGCAGTTACGGACGGGGGAACACCGGGGAGCTGTTTTTT. The chain links TRBV6-2 or TRBV6-3 to TRBJ2-2; a possible D gene is TRBD2 (5 bases). The V end was cut by 2 bases, the J end by 1 base, with 8 bases between. The CDR3 runs 15 residues. The germline V gene has CDR1 MNHEY and CDR2 SVGEGT.

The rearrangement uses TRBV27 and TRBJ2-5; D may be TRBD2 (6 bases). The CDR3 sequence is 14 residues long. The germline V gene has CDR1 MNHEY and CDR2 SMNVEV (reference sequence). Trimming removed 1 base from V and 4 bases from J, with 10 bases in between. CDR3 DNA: TGTGCCAGCAGTTTATTCGACGGGGGAGAGACCCAGTACTTC. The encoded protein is CASSLFDGGETQYF.

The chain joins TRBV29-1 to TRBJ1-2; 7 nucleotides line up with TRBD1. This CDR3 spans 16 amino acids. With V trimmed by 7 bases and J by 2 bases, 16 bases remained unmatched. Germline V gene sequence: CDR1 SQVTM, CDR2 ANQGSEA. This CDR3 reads CSARQGTTQTNYGYTF. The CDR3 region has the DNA TGCAGCGCTCGACAGGGAACTACACAAACCAACTATGGCTACACCTTC.

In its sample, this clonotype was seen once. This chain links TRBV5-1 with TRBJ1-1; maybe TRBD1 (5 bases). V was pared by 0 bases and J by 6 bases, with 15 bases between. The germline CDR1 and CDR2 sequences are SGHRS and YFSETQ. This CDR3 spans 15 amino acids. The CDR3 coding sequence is TGCGCCAGCAGCTTGGGGCGGGGCTCGGCCGCTGAAGCTTTCTTT. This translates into CASSLGRGSAAEAFF.

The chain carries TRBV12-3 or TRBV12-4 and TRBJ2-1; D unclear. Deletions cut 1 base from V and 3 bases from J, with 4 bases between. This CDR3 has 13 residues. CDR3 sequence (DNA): TGTGCCAGCAGTTTAGTTGACTACAATGAGCAGTTCTTC. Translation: CASSLVDYNEQFF.

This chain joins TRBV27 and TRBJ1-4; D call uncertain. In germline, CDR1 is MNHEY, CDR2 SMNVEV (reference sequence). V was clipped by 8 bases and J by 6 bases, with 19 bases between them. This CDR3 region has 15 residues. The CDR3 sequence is CASGPSGRNHEKLFF. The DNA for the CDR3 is TGTGCCAGCGGCCCCTCCGGGAGGAACCATGAAAAACTGTTTTTT. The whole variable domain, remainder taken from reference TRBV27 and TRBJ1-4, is EAQVTQNPRYLITVTGKKLTVTCSQNMNHEYMSWYRQDPGLGLRQIYYSMNVEVTDKGDVPEGYKVSRKEKRNFPLILESPSPNQTSLYFCASGPSGRNHEKLFFGSGTQLSVL.

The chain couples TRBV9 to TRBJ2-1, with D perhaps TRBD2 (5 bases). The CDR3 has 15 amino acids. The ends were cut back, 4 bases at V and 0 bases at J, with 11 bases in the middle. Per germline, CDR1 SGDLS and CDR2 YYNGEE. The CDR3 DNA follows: TGTGCCAGCAGCTTCACGGGGTCCTCCTACAATGAGCAGTTCTTC. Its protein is CASSFTGSSYNEQFF.

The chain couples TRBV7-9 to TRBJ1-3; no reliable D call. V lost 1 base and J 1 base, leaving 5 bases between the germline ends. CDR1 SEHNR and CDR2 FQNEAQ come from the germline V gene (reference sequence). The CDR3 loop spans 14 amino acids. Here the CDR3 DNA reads TGTGCCAGCAGCTTAGGGGGATCTGGAAACACCATATATTTT. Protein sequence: CASSLGGSGNTIYF.

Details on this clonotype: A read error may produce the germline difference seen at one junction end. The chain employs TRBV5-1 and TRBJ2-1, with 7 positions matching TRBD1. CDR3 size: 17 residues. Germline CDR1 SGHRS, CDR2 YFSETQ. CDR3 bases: TGCGCCAGCAGTTTGGCACAGAACAGGGGTTTCTACAATGAGCAGTTCTTC. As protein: CASSLAQNRGFYNEQFF.

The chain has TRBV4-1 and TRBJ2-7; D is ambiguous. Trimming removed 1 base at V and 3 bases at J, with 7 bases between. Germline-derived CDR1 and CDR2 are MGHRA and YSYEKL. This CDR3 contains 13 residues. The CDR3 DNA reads TGCGCCAGCAGCCAAGGCCTCGACTACGAGCAGTACGTC. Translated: CASSQGLDYEQYV.

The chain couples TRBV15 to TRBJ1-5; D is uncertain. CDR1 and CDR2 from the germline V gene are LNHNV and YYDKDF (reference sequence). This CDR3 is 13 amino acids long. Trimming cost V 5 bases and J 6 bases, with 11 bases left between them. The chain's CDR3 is CATSPSAAQPQHF. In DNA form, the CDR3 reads TGTGCCACCAGCCCCTCGGCGGCTCAGCCCCAGCATTTT.

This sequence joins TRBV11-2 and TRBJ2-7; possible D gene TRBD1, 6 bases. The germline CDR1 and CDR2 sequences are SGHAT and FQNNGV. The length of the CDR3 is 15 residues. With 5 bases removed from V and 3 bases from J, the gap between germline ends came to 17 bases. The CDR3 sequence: CASSLTGTTLYEQYV. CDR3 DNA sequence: TGTGCCAGCAGCCTCACAGGGACGACCCTCTACGAGCAGTACGTC.

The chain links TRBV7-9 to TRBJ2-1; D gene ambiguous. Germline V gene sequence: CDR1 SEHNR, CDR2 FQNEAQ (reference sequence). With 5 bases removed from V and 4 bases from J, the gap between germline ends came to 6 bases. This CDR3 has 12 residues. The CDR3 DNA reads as TGTGCCAGCAGCCTCAATTACAATGAGCAGTTCTTC. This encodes CASSLNYNEQFF. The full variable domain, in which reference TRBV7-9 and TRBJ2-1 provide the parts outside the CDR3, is DTGVSQNPRHKITKRGQNVTFRCDPISEHNRLYWYRQTLGQGPEFLTYFQNEAQLEKSRLLSDRFSAERPKGSFSTLEIQRTEQGDSAMYLCASSLNYNEQFFGPGTRLTVL.

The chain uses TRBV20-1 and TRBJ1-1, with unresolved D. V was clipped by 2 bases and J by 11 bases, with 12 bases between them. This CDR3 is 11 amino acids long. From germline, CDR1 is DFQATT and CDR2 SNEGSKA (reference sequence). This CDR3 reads CSARSLSGAFF. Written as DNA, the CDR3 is TGCAGTGCTAGAAGTCTCTCGGGCGCTTTCTTT.

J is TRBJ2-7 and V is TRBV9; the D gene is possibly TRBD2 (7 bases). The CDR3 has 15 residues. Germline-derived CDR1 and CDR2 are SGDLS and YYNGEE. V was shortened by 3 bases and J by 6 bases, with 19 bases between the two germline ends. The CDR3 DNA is TGTGCCAGCAGCGGGAGGGGGGGACCCCTCCGCGAGCAGTACTTC. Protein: CASSGRGGPLREQYF.

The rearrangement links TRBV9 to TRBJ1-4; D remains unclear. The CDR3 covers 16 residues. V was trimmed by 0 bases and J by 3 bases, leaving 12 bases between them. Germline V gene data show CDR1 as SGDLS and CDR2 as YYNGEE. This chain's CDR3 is CASSVEPAGPNEKLFF. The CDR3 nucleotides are TGTGCCAGCAGCGTAGAGCCAGCGGGTCCTAATGAAAAACTGTTTTTT.

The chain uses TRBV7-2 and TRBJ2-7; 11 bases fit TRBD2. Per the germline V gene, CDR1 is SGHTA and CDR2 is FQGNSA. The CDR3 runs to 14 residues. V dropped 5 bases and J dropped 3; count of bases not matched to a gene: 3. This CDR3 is CASSPGTSGYEQYF. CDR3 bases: TGTGCCAGCAGCCCCGGGACTAGCGGCTACGAGCAGTACTTC.

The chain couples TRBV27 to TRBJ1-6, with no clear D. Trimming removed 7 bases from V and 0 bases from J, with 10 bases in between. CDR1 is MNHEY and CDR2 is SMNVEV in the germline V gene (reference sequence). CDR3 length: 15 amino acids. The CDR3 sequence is CASKPGSSYNSPLHF. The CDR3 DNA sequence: TGTGCCAGCAAGCCGGGGAGCTCCTATAATTCACCCCTCCACTTT.

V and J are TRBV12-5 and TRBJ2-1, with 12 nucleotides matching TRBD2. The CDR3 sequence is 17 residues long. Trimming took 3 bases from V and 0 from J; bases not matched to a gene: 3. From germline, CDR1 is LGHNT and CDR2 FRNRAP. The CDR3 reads CASGFGLAGSSYNEQFF. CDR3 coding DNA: TGTGCTAGTGGTTTCGGACTAGCGGGGAGCTCCTACAATGAGCAGTTCTTC. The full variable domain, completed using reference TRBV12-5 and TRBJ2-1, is DARVTQTPRHKVTEMGQEVTMRCQPILGHNTVFWYRQTMMQGLELLAYFRNRAPLDDSGMPKDRFSAEMPDATLATLKIQPSEPRDSAVYFCASGFGLAGSSYNEQFFGPGTRLTVL.

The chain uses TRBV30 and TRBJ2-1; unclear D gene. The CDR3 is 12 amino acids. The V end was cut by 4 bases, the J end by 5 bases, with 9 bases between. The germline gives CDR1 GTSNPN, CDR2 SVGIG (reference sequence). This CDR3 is CAWMAVNNEQFF. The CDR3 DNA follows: TGTGCCTGGATGGCGGTGAACAATGAGCAGTTCTTC.

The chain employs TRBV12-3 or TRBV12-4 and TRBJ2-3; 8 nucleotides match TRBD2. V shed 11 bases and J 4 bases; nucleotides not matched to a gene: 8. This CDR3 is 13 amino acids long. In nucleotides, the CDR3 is TGTGCCCAAGGGGCGGGGGGCCCAGATACGCAGTATTTT. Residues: CAQGAGGPDTQYF.

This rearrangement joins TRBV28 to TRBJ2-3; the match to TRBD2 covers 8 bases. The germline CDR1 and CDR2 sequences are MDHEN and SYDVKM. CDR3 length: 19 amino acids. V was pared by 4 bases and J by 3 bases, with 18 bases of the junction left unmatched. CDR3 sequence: CASSSRFGSRAGETDTQYF. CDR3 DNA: TGTGCCAGCAGTTCCCGTTTCGGGTCGCGAGCGGGAGAAACAGATACGCAGTATTTT. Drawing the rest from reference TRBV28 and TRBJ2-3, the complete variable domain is DVKVTQSSRYLVKRTGEKVFLECVQDMDHENMFWYRQDPGLGLRLIYFSYDVKMKEKGDIPEGYSVSREKKERFSLILESASTNQTSMYLCASSSRFGSRAGETDTQYFGPGTRLTVL.

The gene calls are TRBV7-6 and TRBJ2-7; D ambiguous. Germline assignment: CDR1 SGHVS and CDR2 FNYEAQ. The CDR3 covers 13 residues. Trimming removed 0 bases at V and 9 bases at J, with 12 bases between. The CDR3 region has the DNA TGTGCCAGCAGCTTAGCGCCCCGGGTTTGGCAGTACTTC. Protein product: CASSLAPRVWQYF.

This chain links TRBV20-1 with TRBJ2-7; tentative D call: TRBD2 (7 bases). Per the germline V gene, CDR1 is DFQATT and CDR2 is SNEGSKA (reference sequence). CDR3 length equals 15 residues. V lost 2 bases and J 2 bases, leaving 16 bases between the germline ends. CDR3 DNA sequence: TGCAGTGCTAGAAAGAGGGGGGGCGCCGCCTACGAGCAGTACGTC. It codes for CSARKRGGAAYEQYV.

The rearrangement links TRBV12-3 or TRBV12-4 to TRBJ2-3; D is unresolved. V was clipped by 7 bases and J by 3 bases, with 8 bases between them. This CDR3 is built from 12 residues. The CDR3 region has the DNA TGTGCCAGCACGATGGGTACAGATACGCAGTATTTT. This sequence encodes CASTMGTDTQYF.